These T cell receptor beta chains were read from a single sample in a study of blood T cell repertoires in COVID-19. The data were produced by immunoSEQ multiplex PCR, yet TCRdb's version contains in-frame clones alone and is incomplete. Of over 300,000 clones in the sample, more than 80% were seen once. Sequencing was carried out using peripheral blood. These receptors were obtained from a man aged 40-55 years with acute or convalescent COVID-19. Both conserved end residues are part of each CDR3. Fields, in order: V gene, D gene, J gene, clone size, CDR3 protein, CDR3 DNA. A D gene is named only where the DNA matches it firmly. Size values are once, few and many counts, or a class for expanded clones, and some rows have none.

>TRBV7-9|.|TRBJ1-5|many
CASSLTGSSNQPQHF
TGTGCCAGCAGCTTAACAGGGTCCAGCAATCAGCCCCAGCATTTT
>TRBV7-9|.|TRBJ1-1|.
CASRKGENTEAFF
TGTGCCAGCAGAAAGGGGGAGAATACTGAAGCTTTCTTT
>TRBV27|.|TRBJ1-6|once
CASSLTGTSPLHF
TGTGCCAGCAGTTTAACAGGGACTTCACCCCTCCACTTT
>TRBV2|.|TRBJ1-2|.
CASSDGGKIGYTF
TGTGCCAGCAGTGACGGGGGAAAAATAGGCTACACCTTC
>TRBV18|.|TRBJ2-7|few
CASSQGQGGEQYF
TGTGCCAGCTCCCAAGGGCAGGGGGGCGAGCAGTACTTC
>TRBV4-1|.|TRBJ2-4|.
CASSLERALAKNIQYF
TGCGCCAGCAGCCTCGAGAGGGCTCTCGCCAAAAACATTCAGTACTTC
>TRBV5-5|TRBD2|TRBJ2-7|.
CASSPWAGGVPYEQYF
TGTGCCAGCAGCCCCTGGGCGGGAGGAGTACCCTACGAGCAGTACTTC
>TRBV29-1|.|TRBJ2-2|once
CSVRSGTNTGELFF
TGCAGCGTGAGGTCCGGGACGAACACCGGGGAGCTGTTTTTT
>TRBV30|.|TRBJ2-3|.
CAWSPTPDTAQYF
TGTGCCTGGAGCCCCACCCCGGACACCGCGCAGTATTTT
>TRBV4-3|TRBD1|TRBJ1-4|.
CASSQAIGWDRGNEKLFF
TGCGCCAGCAGCCAAGCCATCGGCTGGGACAGGGGCAATGAAAAACTGTTTTTT
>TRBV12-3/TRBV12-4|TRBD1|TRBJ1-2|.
CAQEDREGGYTF
TGTGCTCAGGAGGACAGGGAAGGTGGCTACACCTTC
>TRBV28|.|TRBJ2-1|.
CATAGGPNEQFF
TGTGCCACCGCCGGAGGGCCCAATGAGCAGTTCTTC
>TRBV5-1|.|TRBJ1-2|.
CASRRDRPEGYTF
TGCGCCAGCAGAAGAGACAGGCCAGAGGGCTACACCTTC
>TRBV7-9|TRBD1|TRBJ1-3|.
CASSLLGQTNHRSGNTIYF
TGTGCCAGCAGCCTCCTGGGACAGACTAACCACCGCTCTGGAAACACCATATATTTT
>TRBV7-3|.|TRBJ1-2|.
CASSSYGATGGYTF
TGTGCCAGCAGCTCATATGGGGCTACGGGTGGCTACACCTTC
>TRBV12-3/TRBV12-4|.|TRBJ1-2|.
CATRTAPRDGYTF
TGTGCCACACGGACAGCCCCAAGGGATGGCTACACCTTC
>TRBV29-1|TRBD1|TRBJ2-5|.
CSARKYDRAQETQYF
TGCAGCGCTAGGAAATATGACAGGGCCCAAGAGACCCAGTACTTC
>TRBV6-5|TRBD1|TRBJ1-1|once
CARPKTGGNTEAFF
TGTGCCAGGCCAAAGACAGGGGGGAACACTGAAGCTTTCTTT
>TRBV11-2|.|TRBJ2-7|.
CASSLNAGGVGEQYF
TGTGCCAGCAGCTTAAACGCTGGGGGCGTCGGCGAGCAGTACTTC
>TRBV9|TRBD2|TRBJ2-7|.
CASSVRGLAGDTYEQYF
TGTGCCAGCAGCGTCCGGGGGCTAGCGGGAGATACCTACGAGCAGTACTTC
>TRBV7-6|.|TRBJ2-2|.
CASSGPSGLSGTGELFF
TGTGCCAGCAGCGGCCCAAGTGGACTTTCCGGGACCGGGGAGCTGTTTTTT
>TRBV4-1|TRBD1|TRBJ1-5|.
CASSHAATGGSGGQPQHF
TGCGCCAGCAGCCACGCGGCTACAGGGGGCAGCGGGGGGCAGCCCCAGCATTTT
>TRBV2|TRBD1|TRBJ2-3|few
CASSRDRGPVVDTQYF
TGTGCCAGCAGCCGGGACAGGGGGCCGGTGGTAGATACGCAGTATTTT
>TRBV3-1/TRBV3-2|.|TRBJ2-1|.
CASSPSPSIDEQFF
TGTGCCAGCAGCCCGTCCCCTAGTATTGATGAGCAGTTCTTC